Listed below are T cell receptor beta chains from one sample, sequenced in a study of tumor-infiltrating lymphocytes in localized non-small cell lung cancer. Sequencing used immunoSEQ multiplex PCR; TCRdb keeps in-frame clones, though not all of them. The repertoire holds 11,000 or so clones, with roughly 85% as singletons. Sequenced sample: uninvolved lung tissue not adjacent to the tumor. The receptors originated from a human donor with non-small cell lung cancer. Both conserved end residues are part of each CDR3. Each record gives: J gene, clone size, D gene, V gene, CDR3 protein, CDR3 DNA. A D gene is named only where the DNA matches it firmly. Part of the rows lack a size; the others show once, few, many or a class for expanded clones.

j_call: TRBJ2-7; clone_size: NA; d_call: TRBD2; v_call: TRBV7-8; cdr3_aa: CASSLAKGTSGYEQYF; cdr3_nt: TGTGCCAGCAGCTTAGCGAAGGGGACTAGCGGGTACGAGCAGTACTTC
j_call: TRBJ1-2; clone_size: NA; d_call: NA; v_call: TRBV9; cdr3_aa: CASSSSSRGYTF; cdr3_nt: TGTGCCAGCAGCTCCTCGTCCCGGGGCTACACCTTC
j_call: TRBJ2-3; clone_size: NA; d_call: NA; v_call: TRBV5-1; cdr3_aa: CASSLAGREKGGDTQYF; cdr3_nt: TGCGCCAGCAGCTTGGCGGGCAGGGAAAAGGGAGGAGATACGCAGTATTTT
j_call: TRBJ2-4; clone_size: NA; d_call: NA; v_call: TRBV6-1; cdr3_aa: CASSELVSLAKNIQYF; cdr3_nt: TGTGCCAGCAGTGAACTGGTATCCTTAGCCAAAAACATTCAGTACTTC
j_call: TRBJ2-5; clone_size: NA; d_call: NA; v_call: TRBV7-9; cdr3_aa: CASSPTTQDQETQYF; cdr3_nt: TGTGCCAGCAGCCCAACTACACAGGACCAAGAGACCCAGTACTTC
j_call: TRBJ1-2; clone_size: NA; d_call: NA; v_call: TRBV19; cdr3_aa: CASSRQVAAHFGYTF; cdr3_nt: TGTGCCAGTAGTAGACAGGTCGCCGCCCATTTTGGCTACACCTTC
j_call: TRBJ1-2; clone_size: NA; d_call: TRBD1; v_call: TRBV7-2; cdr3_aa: CASSGGTGANYGYTF; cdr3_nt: TGTGCCAGCAGCGGCGGGACAGGGGCTAACTATGGCTACACCTTC
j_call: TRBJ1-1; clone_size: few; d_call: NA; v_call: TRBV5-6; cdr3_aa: CASSPIYRRRGEAFF; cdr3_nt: TGTGCCAGCAGCCCGATCTACCGACGGAGGGGTGAAGCTTTCTTT
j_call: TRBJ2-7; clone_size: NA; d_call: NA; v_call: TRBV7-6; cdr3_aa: CASSLVGEQYF; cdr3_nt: TGTGCCAGCAGCTTAGTTGGCGAGCAGTACTTC
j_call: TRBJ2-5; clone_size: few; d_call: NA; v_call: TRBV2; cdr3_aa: CASSEQQTQETQYF; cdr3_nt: TGTGCCAGCAGTGAGCAGCAGACCCAAGAGACCCAGTACTTC
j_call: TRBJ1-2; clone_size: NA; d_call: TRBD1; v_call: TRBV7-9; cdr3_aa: CASSRGQGNGYTF; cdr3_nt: TGTGCCAGCAGCCGGGGACAGGGTAATGGCTACACCTTC
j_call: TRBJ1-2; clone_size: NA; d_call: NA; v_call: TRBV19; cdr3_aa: CATRGSQHNYGYTF; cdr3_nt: TGTGCCACCCGAGGGTCACAGCATAACTATGGCTACACCTTC
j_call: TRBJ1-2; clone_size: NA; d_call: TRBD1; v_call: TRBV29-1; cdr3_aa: CSVVGQGGGYTF; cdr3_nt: TGCAGCGTTGTGGGACAGGGGGGAGGCTACACCTTC
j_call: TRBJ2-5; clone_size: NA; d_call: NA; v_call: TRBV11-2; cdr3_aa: CASSLGETQYF; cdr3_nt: TGTGCCAGCAGCTTAGGAGAGACCCAGTACTTC
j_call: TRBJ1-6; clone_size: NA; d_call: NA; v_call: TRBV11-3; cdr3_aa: CASSGGGSSPLHF; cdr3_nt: TGTGCCAGCAGCGGGGGGGGGTCTTCACCCCTCCACTTT
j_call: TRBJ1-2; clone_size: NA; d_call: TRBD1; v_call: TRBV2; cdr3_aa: CASSARGLDYGYTF; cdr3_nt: TGTGCCAGCAGTGCCAGGGGGCTTGACTATGGCTACACCTTC
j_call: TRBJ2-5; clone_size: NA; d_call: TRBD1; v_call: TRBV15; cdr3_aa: CATSVDRAQETQYF; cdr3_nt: TGTGCCACCAGCGTTGACAGGGCCCAAGAGACCCAGTACTTC
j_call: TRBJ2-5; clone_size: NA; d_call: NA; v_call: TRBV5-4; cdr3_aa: CASSLGSDGREYYETQYF; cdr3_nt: TGTGCCAGCAGCTTGGGCTCTGACGGTCGGGAGTACTATGAGACCCAGTACTTC
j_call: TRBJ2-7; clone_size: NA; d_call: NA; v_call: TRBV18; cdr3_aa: CASSLVNRDEQYF; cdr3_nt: TGTGCCAGCTCACTCGTTAACCGAGACGAGCAGTACTTC
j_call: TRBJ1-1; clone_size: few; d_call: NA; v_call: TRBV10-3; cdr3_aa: CAISAGVNTEAFF; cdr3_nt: TGTGCCATCAGCGCAGGGGTGAACACTGAAGCTTTCTTT
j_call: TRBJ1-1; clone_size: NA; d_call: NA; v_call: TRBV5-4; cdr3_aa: CASSFGGTEAFF; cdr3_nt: TGTGCCAGCAGCTTTGGGGGAACTGAAGCTTTCTTT
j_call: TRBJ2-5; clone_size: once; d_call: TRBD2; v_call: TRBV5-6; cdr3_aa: CASSPRVLAGETQYF; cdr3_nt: TGTGCCAGCAGCCCTCGGGTCTTAGCGGGGGAGACCCAGTACTTC
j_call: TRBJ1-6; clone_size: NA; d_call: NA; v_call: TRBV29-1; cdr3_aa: CSVGGEGSPLHF; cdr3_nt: TGCAGCGTTGGAGGGGAGGGTTCACCCCTCCACTTT
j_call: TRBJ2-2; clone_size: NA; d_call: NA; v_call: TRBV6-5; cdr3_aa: CASSYSTSRGTGELFF; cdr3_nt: TGTGCCAGCAGTTACTCGACTAGTCGGGGGACCGGGGAGCTGTTTTTT
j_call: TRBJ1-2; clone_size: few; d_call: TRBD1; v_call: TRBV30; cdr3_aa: CAWGQGDNYGYTF; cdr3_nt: TGTGCCTGGGGACAGGGGGATAACTATGGCTACACCTTC
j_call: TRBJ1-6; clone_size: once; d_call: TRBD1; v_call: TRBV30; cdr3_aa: CAWSVEGANWNSPLHF; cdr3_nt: TGTGCCTGGAGTGTTGAGGGGGCAAACTGGAATTCACCCCTCCACTTT
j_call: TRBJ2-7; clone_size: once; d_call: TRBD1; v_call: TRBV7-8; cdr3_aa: CASSFNRGYEQYF; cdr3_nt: TGTGCCAGCAGCTTTAACAGGGGCTACGAGCAGTACTTC
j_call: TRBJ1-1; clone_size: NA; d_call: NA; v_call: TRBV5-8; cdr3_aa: CASSLFGIVNTEAFF; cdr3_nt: TGTGCCAGCAGCTTGTTTGGGATAGTTAACACTGAAGCTTTCTTT
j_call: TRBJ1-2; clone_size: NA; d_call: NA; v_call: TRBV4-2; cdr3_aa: CASSSRQDSSYGYTF; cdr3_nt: TGTGCCAGCAGCAGCCGACAGGATTCTTCATATGGCTACACCTTC
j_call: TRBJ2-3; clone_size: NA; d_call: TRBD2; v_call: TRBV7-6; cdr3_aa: CASSASGGATDTQYF; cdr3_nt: TGTGCCAGCAGCGCTAGCGGGGGGGCCACAGATACGCAGTATTTT
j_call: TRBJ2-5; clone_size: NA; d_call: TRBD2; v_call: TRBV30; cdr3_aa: CAWSDSGLAGGRETQYF; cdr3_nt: TGTGCCTGGAGTGATTCCGGACTAGCGGGGGGGCGGGAGACCCAGTACTTC
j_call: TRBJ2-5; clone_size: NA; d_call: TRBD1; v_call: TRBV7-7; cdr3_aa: CASSLGGQGPETQYF; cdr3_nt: TGTGCTAGCAGCTTAGGGGGACAGGGGCCAGAGACCCAGTACTTC
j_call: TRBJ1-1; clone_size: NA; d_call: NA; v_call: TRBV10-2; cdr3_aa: CASSDAGASKGTEAFF; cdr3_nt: TGCGCCAGCAGTGACGCCGGGGCCTCCAAGGGCACTGAAGCTTTCTTT
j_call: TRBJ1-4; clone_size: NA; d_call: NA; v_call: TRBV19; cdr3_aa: CASSTSGVGDEKLFF; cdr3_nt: TGTGCCAGTAGTACTTCAGGGGTGGGGGATGAAAAACTGTTTTTT
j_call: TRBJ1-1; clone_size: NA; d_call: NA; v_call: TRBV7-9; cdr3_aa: CASSLERGTEAFF; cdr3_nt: TGTGCCAGCAGCTTAGAACGGGGGACTGAAGCTTTCTTT
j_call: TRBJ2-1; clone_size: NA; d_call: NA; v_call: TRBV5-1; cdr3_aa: CASSLSSHFRTEGTGNEQFF; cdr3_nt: TGCGCCAGCAGCTTGAGCTCTCACTTCCGGACAGAAGGTACGGGCAATGAGCAGTTCTTC
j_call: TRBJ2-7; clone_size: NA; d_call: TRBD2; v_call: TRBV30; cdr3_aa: CASRGLANNEQYF; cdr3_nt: TGTGCCTCTCGGGGACTAGCGAACAACGAGCAGTACTTC
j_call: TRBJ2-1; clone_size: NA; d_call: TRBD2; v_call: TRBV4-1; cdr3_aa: CASSLSSGGIFNEQFF; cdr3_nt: TGCGCCAGCAGCCTTTCTAGCGGGGGGATTTTTAATGAGCAGTTCTTC
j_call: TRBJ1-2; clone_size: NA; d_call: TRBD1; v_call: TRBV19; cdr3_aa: CASSMIRDSNYGYTF; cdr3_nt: TGTGCCAGTAGTATGATTCGGGACAGTAACTATGGCTACACCTTC
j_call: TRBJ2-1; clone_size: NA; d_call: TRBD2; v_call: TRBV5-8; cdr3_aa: CASSLEGLAGFLSSYNEQFF; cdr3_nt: TGTGCCAGCAGCTTGGAAGGACTAGCGGGGTTCCTTAGCTCCTACAATGAGCAGTTCTTC
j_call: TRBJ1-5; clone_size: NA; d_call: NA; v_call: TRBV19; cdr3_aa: CASSIGETGGLHF; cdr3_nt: TGTGCCAGTAGTATTGGAGAGACAGGTGGTCTGCATTTT
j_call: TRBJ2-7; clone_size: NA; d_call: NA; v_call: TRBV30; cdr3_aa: CAWSGGVGYEQYF; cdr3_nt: TGTGCCTGGAGTGGGGGGGTGGGCTACGAGCAGTACTTC
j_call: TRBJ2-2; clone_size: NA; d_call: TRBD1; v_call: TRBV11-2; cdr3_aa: CASSFLQGANTGELFF; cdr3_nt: TGTGCCAGCAGTTTTTTACAGGGGGCAAACACCGGGGAGCTGTTTTTT
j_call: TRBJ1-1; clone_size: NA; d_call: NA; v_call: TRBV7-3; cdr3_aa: CASSWTVGGEAFF; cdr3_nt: TGTGCCAGCAGCTGGACAGTCGGCGGGGAAGCTTTCTTT
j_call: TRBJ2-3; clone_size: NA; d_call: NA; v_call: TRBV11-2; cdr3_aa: CASSYTPADTQYF; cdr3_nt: TGTGCCAGCAGCTATACTCCGGCGGATACGCAGTATTTT
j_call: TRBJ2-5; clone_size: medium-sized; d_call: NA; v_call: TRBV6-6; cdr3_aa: CASKKREETQYF; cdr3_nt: TGTGCCAGCAAAAAGCGCGAAGAGACCCAGTACTTC
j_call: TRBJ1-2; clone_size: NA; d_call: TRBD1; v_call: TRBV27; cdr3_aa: CASTHDRGYGYTF; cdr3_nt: TGTGCCAGCACTCACGACAGGGGGTATGGCTACACCTTC
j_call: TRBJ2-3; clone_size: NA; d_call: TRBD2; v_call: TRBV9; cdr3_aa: CASSVAASGGPERTDTQYF; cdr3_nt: TGTGCCAGCAGCGTAGCCGCTAGCGGGGGGCCGGAGCGCACAGATACGCAGTATTTT
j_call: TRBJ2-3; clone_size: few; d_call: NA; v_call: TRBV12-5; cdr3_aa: CASGLVRDGEVYTDTQYF; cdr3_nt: TGTGCTAGTGGTTTGGTACGGGACGGGGAGGTCTACACAGATACGCAGTATTTT
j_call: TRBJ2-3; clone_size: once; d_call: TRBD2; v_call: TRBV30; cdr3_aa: CAWKLAGGADTQYF; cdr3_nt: TGTGCCTGGAAACTAGCGGGGGGAGCAGATACGCAGTATTTT
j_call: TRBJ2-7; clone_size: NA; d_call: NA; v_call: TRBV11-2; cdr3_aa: CASSVRGVGEQYF; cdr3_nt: TGTGCCAGCAGCGTCCGAGGGGTTGGGGAGCAGTACTTC
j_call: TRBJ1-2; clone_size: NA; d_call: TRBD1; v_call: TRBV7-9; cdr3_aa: CASSRDRGSGYTF; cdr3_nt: TGTGCCAGCAGCCGGGACAGGGGTTCTGGCTACACCTTC
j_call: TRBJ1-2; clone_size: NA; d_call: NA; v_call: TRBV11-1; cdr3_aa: CASSPQSNGYTF; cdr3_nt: TGTGCCAGCAGCCCACAGAGTAATGGCTACACCTTC